This T cell receptor (beta chain) was identified in a study of blood T cells in healthy people across ages. Study findings and constraints: Versus aged donors, long-lived donors had higher diversity and more naive CD4+ cells.

This CDR3 has 13 residues. CDR1 is SQVTM and CDR2 is ANQGSEA in the germline V gene. V shed 4 bases and J shed 0 bases, with 6 bases lying between them. Alongside a J-beta primer mix, a sample-barcoded 5' primer served in a second PCR lasting roughly 6 to 12 cycles. A minimum of 2.5 million CDR3-containing paired-end reads was obtained for each sample. TCRdb reprocessed the 5' RACE reads with MiXCR, giving one entry per CDR3 protein. The sample consists of about 800,000 distinct CDR3 sequences, 25% of them appearing once. Concerning this clonotype itself: Its antigen remains unknown.

The sample was also reused in another study, on T cells of mothers and their children. According to that study: For related and unrelated pairs alike, thymic selection shapes TCR recombination output similarly.

Material: blood. The V gene is TRBV29-1, the J gene TRBJ2-2; D call uncertain. The receptor's source is a boy between 5 and 17 years old in good health. In DNA form, the CDR3 reads TGCAGCGTTGTACTATCGAACACCGGGGAGCTGTTTTTT. Translation gives CSVVLSNTGELFF.